Listed below are T cell receptor beta chains from one sample, sequenced in a study of blood T cell repertoires in COVID-19. The data were produced by immunoSEQ multiplex PCR, yet TCRdb's version contains in-frame clones alone and is incomplete. The table has fewer than 450,000 clones, roughly 88% seen once. Sequenced sample: PBMCs or T cells enriched from blood (not recorded which). The receptors were sampled from a man younger than 35 who had recovered from COVID-19. Each CDR3 is given with its conserved first and last residue. D genes are given only for firm matches. Clone size appears in some rows only: once, few, many, or a class for an expanded clone.

clone size: .
D gene: .
J gene: TRBJ1-4
V gene: TRBV12-3/TRBV12-4
CDR3 protein: CASSFSGEKLFF
CDR3 DNA: TGTGCCAGCAGTTTCAGCGGGGAAAAACTGTTTTTT

clone size: .
D gene: TRBD1
J gene: TRBJ1-5
V gene: TRBV2
CDR3 protein: CASSEARTGNQPQHF
CDR3 DNA: TGTGCCAGCAGTGAAGCTCGGACAGGCAACCAGCCCCAGCATTTT

clone size: .
D gene: TRBD2
J gene: TRBJ2-2
V gene: TRBV27
CDR3 protein: CASSLASGNTGELFF
CDR3 DNA: TGTGCCAGCAGTTTAGCTAGCGGAAACACCGGGGAGCTGTTTTTT

clone size: few
D gene: .
J gene: TRBJ1-4
V gene: TRBV10-3
CDR3 protein: CAISESGGPPGEKLFF
CDR3 DNA: TGTGCCATCAGTGAGTCTGGGGGCCCTCCTGGAGAAAAACTGTTTTTT

clone size: .
D gene: .
J gene: TRBJ1-1
V gene: TRBV10-3
CDR3 protein: CAISDLTGGNTEAFF
CDR3 DNA: TGTGCCATCAGTGACTTGACAGGTGGGAACACTGAAGCTTTCTTT

clone size: .
D gene: .
J gene: TRBJ2-2
V gene: TRBV5-1
CDR3 protein: CASKVLGGNTGELFF
CDR3 DNA: TGCGCCAGCAAGGTCCTAGGGGGGAACACCGGGGAGCTGTTTTTT

clone size: .
D gene: .
J gene: TRBJ1-2
V gene: TRBV25-1
CDR3 protein: CASSENMAGYGYTF
CDR3 DNA: TGTGCCAGCAGTGAAAACATGGCAGGCTATGGCTACACCTTC

clone size: .
D gene: .
J gene: TRBJ1-2
V gene: TRBV6-4
CDR3 protein: CASSEGTGGYGYTF
CDR3 DNA: TGTGCCAGCAGTGAGGGAACCGGGGGATATGGCTACACCTTC

clone size: .
D gene: TRBD2
J gene: TRBJ2-2
V gene: TRBV11-2
CDR3 protein: CASSLVYLGREGFAGELFF
CDR3 DNA: TGTGCCAGCAGCTTAGTTTATTTGGGGCGGGAGGGATTCGCCGGGGAGCTGTTTTTT

clone size: .
D gene: .
J gene: TRBJ1-5
V gene: TRBV28
CDR3 protein: CASSIDRSNQPQHF
CDR3 DNA: TGTGCCAGCAGTATAGACAGGTCCAATCAGCCCCAGCATTTT

clone size: .
D gene: TRBD1
J gene: TRBJ1-1
V gene: TRBV19
CDR3 protein: CASSFGQGRAFF
CDR3 DNA: TGTGCCAGTAGTTTCGGACAGGGGAGAGCTTTCTTT

clone size: .
D gene: TRBD1
J gene: TRBJ1-2
V gene: TRBV25-1
CDR3 protein: CASSDLGTGQFGYGYTF
CDR3 DNA: TGTGCCAGCAGTGATTTAGGGACAGGGCAATTTGGCTATGGCTACACCTTC

clone size: .
D gene: .
J gene: TRBJ2-7
V gene: TRBV2
CDR3 protein: CASSGPGGYEQYF
CDR3 DNA: TGTGCCAGCAGTGGGCCCGGCGGCTACGAGCAGTACTTC

clone size: .
D gene: TRBD2
J gene: TRBJ2-3
V gene: TRBV5-8
CDR3 protein: CASSSEREGTDTQYF
CDR3 DNA: TGTGCCAGCAGCTCAGAGCGGGAGGGCACAGATACGCAGTATTTT

clone size: .
D gene: TRBD1
J gene: TRBJ2-1
V gene: TRBV4-1
CDR3 protein: CASSQDQRDRDEQFF
CDR3 DNA: TGCGCCAGCAGCCAAGATCAAAGGGACAGGGATGAGCAGTTCTTC

clone size: .
D gene: TRBD2
J gene: TRBJ2-3
V gene: TRBV2
CDR3 protein: CASSGLAGPDTQYF
CDR3 DNA: TGTGCCAGCAGCGGACTAGCGGGGCCAGATACGCAGTATTTT

clone size: .
D gene: TRBD1
J gene: TRBJ2-2
V gene: TRBV5-4
CDR3 protein: CASSFQDRGNTGELFF
CDR3 DNA: TGTGCCAGCAGCTTCCAAGACAGGGGGAACACCGGGGAGCTGTTTTTT

clone size: .
D gene: .
J gene: TRBJ2-7
V gene: TRBV12-5
CDR3 protein: CASVQVPTYEQYF
CDR3 DNA: TGTGCTAGTGTCCAGGTACCGACCTACGAGCAGTACTTC

clone size: .
D gene: .
J gene: TRBJ1-5
V gene: TRBV24-1
CDR3 protein: CATSDPQGDGQPQHF
CDR3 DNA: TGTGCCACCAGTGACCCTCAGGGTGACGGACAGCCCCAGCATTTT

clone size: .
D gene: TRBD2
J gene: TRBJ2-1
V gene: TRBV19
CDR3 protein: CASSIDPKASGRGLNNEQFF
CDR3 DNA: TGTGCCAGTAGTATAGATCCTAAGGCCAGCGGGAGAGGTCTTAACAATGAGCAGTTCTTC

clone size: .
D gene: .
J gene: TRBJ1-1
V gene: TRBV30
CDR3 protein: CAWRAQGNTEAFF
CDR3 DNA: TGTGCCTGGAGGGCACAGGGTAACACTGAAGCTTTCTTT

clone size: .
D gene: .
J gene: TRBJ1-5
V gene: TRBV9
CDR3 protein: CASSVGQPGNQPQHF
CDR3 DNA: TGTGCCAGCAGCGTAGGCCAACCAGGCAATCAGCCCCAGCATTTT

clone size: .
D gene: .
J gene: TRBJ2-2
V gene: TRBV5-4
CDR3 protein: CASSLERRDTGELFF
CDR3 DNA: TGTGCCAGCAGCTTGGAGAGACGGGACACCGGGGAGCTGTTTTTT

clone size: .
D gene: TRBD2
J gene: TRBJ2-1
V gene: TRBV5-1
CDR3 protein: CASSQYRGRGSNEQFF
CDR3 DNA: TGCGCCAGCAGCCAATACCGCGGGAGAGGGAGCAATGAGCAGTTCTTC

clone size: .
D gene: .
J gene: TRBJ1-2
V gene: TRBV6-1
CDR3 protein: CASSEARQVNYGYTF
CDR3 DNA: TGTGCCAGCAGTGAAGCACGACAGGTGAACTATGGCTACACCTTC

clone size: .
D gene: TRBD2
J gene: TRBJ2-3
V gene: TRBV9
CDR3 protein: CASSAGTSGIPTDTQYF
CDR3 DNA: TGTGCCAGCAGCGCCGGGACTAGCGGGATACCCACAGATACGCAGTATTTT

clone size: .
D gene: TRBD1
J gene: TRBJ1-2
V gene: TRBV9
CDR3 protein: CASSVDSTGGKYGYTF
CDR3 DNA: TGTGCCAGCAGCGTAGATTCGACAGGGGGCAAGTATGGCTACACCTTC

clone size: .
D gene: TRBD2
J gene: TRBJ2-1
V gene: TRBV2
CDR3 protein: CASGGDSNEQFF
CDR3 DNA: TGTGCCAGCGGGGGGGACTCCAATGAGCAGTTCTTC

clone size: .
D gene: TRBD1
J gene: TRBJ1-2
V gene: TRBV4-1
CDR3 protein: CASSQDVNTGGHTF
CDR3 DNA: TGCGCCAGCAGCCAAGATGTTAACACAGGGGGGCACACCTTC

clone size: .
D gene: .
J gene: TRBJ1-2
V gene: TRBV12-3/TRBV12-4
CDR3 protein: CASSLRGNGYTF
CDR3 DNA: TGTGCCAGCAGTTTACGGGGGAATGGCTACACCTTC

clone size: .
D gene: .
J gene: TRBJ2-5
V gene: TRBV3-1/TRBV3-2
CDR3 protein: CASRAVNQETQYF
CDR3 DNA: TGTGCCAGCAGAGCGGTCAACCAAGAGACCCAGTACTTC

clone size: .
D gene: TRBD2
J gene: TRBJ2-7
V gene: TRBV28
CDR3 protein: CASSLTSGIIEQYF
CDR3 DNA: TGTGCCAGCAGCCTGACTAGCGGGATAATCGAGCAGTACTTC

clone size: .
D gene: TRBD1
J gene: TRBJ1-2
V gene: TRBV2
CDR3 protein: CASSEATGKVYGYTF
CDR3 DNA: TGTGCCAGCAGTGAAGCGACAGGGAAAGTCTATGGCTACACCTTC

clone size: .
D gene: TRBD2
J gene: TRBJ2-7
V gene: TRBV3-1/TRBV3-2
CDR3 protein: CASSQVLAGVYEQYF
CDR3 DNA: TGTGCCAGCAGCCAAGTACTAGCGGGGGTCTACGAGCAGTACTTC

clone size: .
D gene: .
J gene: TRBJ1-2
V gene: TRBV5-4
CDR3 protein: CASSLTGPDYGYTF
CDR3 DNA: TGTGCCAGCAGCTTGACAGGCCCTGACTATGGCTACACCTTC

clone size: .
D gene: .
J gene: TRBJ2-7
V gene: TRBV21-1
CDR3 protein: CASSKAIHGGGYYEQYF
CDR3 DNA: TGTGCCAGCAGCAAAGCCATCCATGGCGGGGGTTACTACGAGCAGTACTTC

clone size: .
D gene: .
J gene: TRBJ1-1
V gene: TRBV20-1
CDR3 protein: CSASSERNTEAFF
CDR3 DNA: TGCAGTGCTAGTTCGGAGCGGAACACTGAAGCTTTCTTT

clone size: .
D gene: .
J gene: TRBJ1-2
V gene: TRBV28
CDR3 protein: CASSLIQGVGGYTF
CDR3 DNA: TGTGCCAGCAGTTTGATACAGGGAGTGGGTGGCTACACCTTC

clone size: .
D gene: TRBD1
J gene: TRBJ2-5
V gene: TRBV5-1
CDR3 protein: CASSLSTGGETQYF
CDR3 DNA: TGCGCCAGCAGCTTGAGCACAGGGGGTGAGACCCAGTACTTC

clone size: .
D gene: .
J gene: TRBJ1-1
V gene: TRBV20-1
CDR3 protein: CSASNRGAMNTEAFF
CDR3 DNA: TGCAGTGCTAGTAACCGTGGGGCGATGAACACTGAAGCTTTCTTT